Following are 8 T cell receptor beta chains from one sample sequenced in a study of T cell changes during pregnancy in multiple sclerosis. Measured with immunoSEQ multiplex PCR; TCRdb has only the in-frame clones, and not every one. Of 40,000 to 55,000 clones listed, around 94% are singletons. The sequencing used CD4+ T cells from peripheral blood mononuclear cells, collected before pregnancy. These receptors originate from a female donor with multiple sclerosis, enrolled in a pregnancy study.

The gene calls are TRBV5-1 and TRBJ2-1; D possibly corresponds to TRBD2 (6 bases). V was shortened by 0 bases and J by 9 bases, with 13 bases between the two germline ends. This CDR3 contains 14 residues. Germline CDR1 SGHRS, CDR2 YFSETQ. CDR3 amino acids: CASSLVVAAGEQFF. DNA for the CDR3: TGCGCCAGCAGCTTGGTCGTGGCAGCGGGTGAGCAGTTCTTC.

The chain employs TRBV18 and TRBJ2-1; no reliable D call. Trimming removed 3 bases from V and 8 bases from J, with 11 bases in between. The CDR3 spans 13 residues. Germline V gene sequence: CDR1 KGHSH, CDR2 LQKENI. The CDR3 loop is CASSPRGSDEQFF. The DNA for the CDR3 is TGTGCCAGCTCACCTAGAGGATCCGATGAGCAGTTCTTC.

The chain joins TRBV7-3 to TRBJ2-3, with TRBD2 matching 11 bases. Looked up from germline, CDR1 is SGHTA and CDR2 is FQGTGA. CDR3 length: 16 amino acids. Trimming took 5 bases from V and 0 from J; bases not matched to a gene: 4. The CDR3 reads CASSLRLAGSTDTQYF. Written as DNA, the CDR3 is TGTGCCAGCAGCCTCCGACTAGCGGGGAGCACAGATACGCAGTATTTT. Full variable domain (remainder filled in from reference TRBV7-3 and TRBJ2-3): GAGVSQTPSNKVTEKGKYVELRCDPISGHTALYWYRQSLGQGPEFLIYFQGTGAADDSGLPNDRFFAVRPEGSVSTLKIQRTERGDSAVYLCASSLRLAGSTDTQYFGPGTRLTVL.

The rearrangement links TRBV2 to TRBJ1-4, with D possibly TRBD1 on 6 matching bases. The CDR3 totals 13 residues. The V gene's germline CDR1 is SNHLY and CDR2 FYNNEI. V was shortened by 7 bases and J by 6 bases, with 12 bases between the two germline ends. CDR3 loop: CASKQGWDEKLFF. CDR3 DNA: TGTGCCAGCAAGCAGGGGTGGGATGAAAAACTGTTTTTT.

The chain recombines TRBV29-1 with TRBJ2-7, with a tentative D call TRBD2 (5 bases). The V end was cut by 1 base, the J end by 1 base, with 14 bases between. The CDR3 contains 15 residues. CDR1 is SQVTM, CDR2 ANQGSEA, per germline. CDR3 sequence (DNA): TGCAGCGTTGAAGGGCCAGCGGAGATGTCCTACGAGCAGTACTTC. Residues: CSVEGPAEMSYEQYF.

This clone came up once. This sequence joins TRBV6-5 and TRBJ2-2, with no clear D. Trimming shortened V by 7 bases and J by 0 bases, and 12 bases separated the two germline ends. Looked up from germline, CDR1 is MNHEY and CDR2 is SVGAGI. This CDR3 contains 15 residues. CDR3 in amino acids: CASTPHSTNTGELFF. The CDR3 nucleotides read TGTGCCAGCACCCCCCACAGTACGAACACCGGGGAGCTGTTTTTT.

The chain employs TRBV20-1 and TRBJ1-2; tentative D call: TRBD1 (6 bases). Trimming removed 4 bases from V and 8 bases from J, with 8 bases in between. CDR3 length: 10 residues. The germline V gene encodes CDR1 DFQATT and CDR2 SNEGSKA (reference sequence). The CDR3 is CSAKGGGYTF. CDR3 nucleotides: TGCAGTGCTAAAGGGGGAGGCTACACCTTC.

The chain is built from TRBV28 and TRBJ2-1, with 9 bases fitting TRBD2. CDR1 is MDHEN, CDR2 SYDVKM, per germline. CDR3 size: 18 residues. J lost 5 bases, V lost 4 bases, and 15 bases had no gene match. DNA for the CDR3: TGTGCCAGCAGTTCCCCGGGGTCGAGCGGGAGGTCCCACAATGAGCAGTTCTTC. It encodes CASSSPGSSGRSHNEQFF.